Sequencing of this T cell receptor (beta chain) was carried out in a study of identical twins. Study observations and caveats: Insertions were reduced in abundant cord blood beta clonotypes but not in memory repertoires. For out-of-frame beta sequences, excess twin sharing was weaker.

All donors were healthy, and all were Caucasian. On this clonotype itself: Its antigen is as yet unknown.

Germline V lookup: CDR1 ENHRY, CDR2 SYGVKD. The CDR3 totals 12 residues. With 2 bases removed from V and 3 bases from J, the gap between germline ends came to 4 bases. A universal primer site was created by template switching, with the cDNA bearing unique molecular identifiers. A single record per CDR3 protein comes from TCRdb applying MiXCR to the 5' RACE reads. The sample lists 450,000 to 500,000 distinct CDR3 sequences, approximately 14% seen once, with approximately 1% in the top ten. In addition, the sample was reused for a study of yellow fever vaccine responses in identical twins.

This clonotype was sampled from a young woman in good health. What was sequenced was CD4+ T cells sorted from blood. This chain uses TRBV10-3 with TRBJ1-2; D call uncertain. CDR3 coding DNA: TGTGCCATCAGTGAGCGGGACTATGGCTACACCTTC. It specifies CAISERDYGYTF.